The rows below give T cell receptor beta chains drawn from one sample of a study of vaccination and CD4 T cells after COVID-19. Their specific antigens are unknown. TCRdb reanalysed the PCR reads using MiXCR and keeps one entry per CDR3 protein. The sample holds roughly 15,000 distinct CDR3 sequences; roughly two fifths are singletons and the top ten take about 8%. The sequenced sample was CD4+ T cells from blood, cultured in vitro. All receptors derive from a human donor who had recovered from COVID-19. The CDR3 runs from the conserved cysteine through the conserved F or W. A D gene is named only where the DNA matches it firmly. Part of the rows lack a size; the others show once, few, many or a class for expanded clones.

>TRBJ1-1|few|NA|TRBV19
TGTGCCAGTAGTATGGGACGGGTGAACACTGAAGCTTTCTTT
CASSMGRVNTEAFF
>TRBJ2-3|NA|TRBD2|TRBV7-2
TGTGCCAGCAGCCACTCAGGGACTATCGTTACAGATACGCAGTATTTT
CASSHSGTIVTDTQYF
>TRBJ2-3|NA|NA|TRBV4-3
TGCGCCAGCAGCCAAGATAGTGGCGGGTCAGATACGCAGTATTTT
CASSQDSGGSDTQYF
>TRBJ2-5|NA|TRBD2|TRBV5-1
TGCGCCAGCAGCCCGGGCAGTAGCGGGAGGGGAGAGACCCAGTACTTC
CASSPGSSGRGETQYF
>TRBJ1-6|NA|NA|TRBV12-3/TRBV12-4
TGTGCCAGCAGTATCTCCGGGACGGCGAGACCCCTCCACTTT
CASSISGTARPLHF
>TRBJ2-7|few|TRBD1|TRBV20-1
TGCAGTGCTAGAAGGATTCGACAGGGGAACGAGCAGTACTTC
CSARRIRQGNEQYF
>TRBJ2-2|NA|NA|TRBV20-1
TGCAGTGCCCAGCAGGTTGCCGGGGAGCTGTTTTTT
CSAQQVAGELFF
>TRBJ1-5|NA|TRBD1|TRBV20-1
TGCAGTGCTAGCAGGGGGCGCGGTGGGCGTCAGCCCCAGCATTTT
CSASRGRGGRQPQHF
>TRBJ2-5|NA|NA|TRBV7-8
TGTGCCAGCAGGCTCCAAGAGACCCAGTACTTC
CASRLQETQYF
>TRBJ1-5|few|NA|TRBV7-2
TGTGCCAGCAGCTTACTGGCTACCAGGGGACGGAATCAGCCCCAGCATTTT
CASSLLATRGRNQPQHF
>TRBJ1-2|once|NA|TRBV28
TGTGCCAGCAGTGCCGGGGGGTCAATAAATTATGGCTACACCTTC
CASSAGGSINYGYTF
>TRBJ2-3|NA|NA|TRBV12-3/TRBV12-4
TGTGCCAGCAGTTTAGCGCTGGGGGGCACAGATACGCAGTATTTT
CASSLALGGTDTQYF
>TRBJ1-5|NA|TRBD1|TRBV5-1
TGCGCCAGGAGGGGGCACAAGCAGCCCCAGCATTTT
CARRGHKQPQHF
>TRBJ1-1|NA|NA|TRBV12-3/TRBV12-4
TGTGCCAGCAGTTTAGGGGCGGGGGGAGGGACTGAAGCTTTCTTT
CASSLGAGGGTEAFF
>TRBJ1-1|NA|TRBD1|TRBV6-1
TGTGCCAGCAGTCGTACCGGGACAGGGTACACTGAAGCTTTCTTT
CASSRTGTGYTEAFF
>TRBJ2-5|NA|TRBD1|TRBV12-3/TRBV12-4
TGTGCCAGCACACTTGGACAGGGCCAAGAGACCCAGTACTTC
CASTLGQGQETQYF
>TRBJ2-7|few|TRBD1|TRBV15
TGTGCCACCAGCGGAGGGACAGGGCGAAAGTACAGGGTAGCCTACGAGCAGTACTTC
CATSGGTGRKYRVAYEQYF
>TRBJ1-1|few|NA|TRBV11-2
TGTGCCAGCAGCCTCCTACGGGATATGAACACTGAAGCTTTCTTT
CASSLLRDMNTEAFF
>TRBJ1-1|once|NA|TRBV2
TGTGCCAGCGGACAACTGAACACTGAAGCTTTCTTT
CASGQLNTEAFF
>TRBJ2-2|few|NA|TRBV15
TGTGCCACCAGCGGAAAAATCTACGGGGAGCTGTTTTTT
CATSGKIYGELFF
>TRBJ2-6|NA|NA|TRBV20-1
TGCAGTGCTAGAGATCTGGGGGCCAACGTCCTGACTTTC
CSARDLGANVLTF
>TRBJ2-7|NA|NA|TRBV19
TGTGCCAGTAGGCTGGACAGAACTTCCTCCTACGAGCAGTACTTC
CASRLDRTSSYEQYF
>TRBJ1-1|NA|NA|TRBV2
TGTGCCAGTGTACTGGGGAAGAGGATTAAGTTGAACACTGAAGCTTTCTTT
CASVLGKRIKLNTEAFF
>TRBJ1-3|NA|NA|TRBV20-1
TGCAGTGCTAGAGAACGGACTTCTGGAAACACCATATATTTT
CSARERTSGNTIYF
>TRBJ2-7|NA|TRBD1|TRBV6-1
TGTGCCAGCAGCGACGACAGGGGTATGAACGAGCAGTACTTC
CASSDDRGMNEQYF